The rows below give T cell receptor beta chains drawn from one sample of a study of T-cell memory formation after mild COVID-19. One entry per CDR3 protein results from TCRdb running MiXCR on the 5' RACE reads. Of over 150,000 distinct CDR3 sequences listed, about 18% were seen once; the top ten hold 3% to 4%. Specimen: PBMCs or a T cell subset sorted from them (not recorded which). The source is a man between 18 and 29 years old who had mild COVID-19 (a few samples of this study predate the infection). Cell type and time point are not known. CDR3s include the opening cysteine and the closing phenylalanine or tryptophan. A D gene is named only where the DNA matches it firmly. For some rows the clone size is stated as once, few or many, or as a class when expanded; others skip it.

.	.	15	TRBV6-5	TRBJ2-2	CASRTWTVNSGELFF	TGTGCCAGCAGAACATGGACGGTCAATTCCGGGGAGCTGTTTTTT
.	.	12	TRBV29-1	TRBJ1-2	CSVGGANYGYTF	TGCAGCGTTGGTGGAGCTAACTATGGCTACACCTTC
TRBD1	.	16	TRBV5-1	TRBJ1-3	CASSLGDRGLGNTIYF	TGCGCCAGCAGCTTGGGCGACAGGGGGCTAGGAAACACCATATATTTT
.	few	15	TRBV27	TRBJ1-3	CASSLFRSEGNTIYF	TGTGCCAGCAGTTTATTCCGGTCCGAGGGAAACACCATATATTTT
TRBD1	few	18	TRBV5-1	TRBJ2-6	CASSLAGQGSSGANVLTF	TGCGCCAGCAGCTTGGCCGGACAGGGGAGCTCTGGGGCCAACGTCCTGACTTTC
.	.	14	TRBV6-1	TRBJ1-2	CASSEWDNNYGYTF	TGTGCCAGCAGTGAATGGGACAACAACTATGGCTACACCTTC
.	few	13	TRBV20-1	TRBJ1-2	CSAHPLPGYGYTF	TGCAGTGCACACCCCCTGCCTGGCTATGGCTACACCTTC
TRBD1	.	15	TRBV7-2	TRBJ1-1	CASSVGGTANTEAFF	TGTGCCAGCAGCGTGGGAGGGACAGCGAACACTGAAGCTTTCTTT
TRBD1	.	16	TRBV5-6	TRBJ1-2	CASSRGGTGHFYGYTF	TGTGCCAGCAGCAGAGGTGGGACAGGGCACTTCTATGGCTACACCTTC
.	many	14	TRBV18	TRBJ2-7	CASSLSRSVYEQYF	TGTGCCAGCTCACTTTCTCGTTCCGTCTACGAGCAGTACTTC
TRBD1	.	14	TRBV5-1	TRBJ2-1	CASSRTGGVDEQFF	TGCGCCAGCAGCAGGACAGGGGGCGTCGATGAGCAGTTCTTC
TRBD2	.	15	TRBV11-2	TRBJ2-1	CASSLRLAGNNEQFF	TGTGCCAGCAGCTTAAGATTAGCGGGAAACAATGAGCAGTTCTTC
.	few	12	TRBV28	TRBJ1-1	CAIGGMNTEAFF	TGTGCCATCGGAGGGATGAACACTGAAGCTTTCTTT
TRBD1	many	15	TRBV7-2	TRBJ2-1	CASSSTGTGVNEQFF	TGTGCCAGCAGCTCCACCGGGACAGGGGTCAATGAGCAGTTCTTC
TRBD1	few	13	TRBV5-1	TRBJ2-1	CASSGTVNNEQFF	TGCGCCAGCAGCGGGACAGTAAACAATGAGCAGTTCTTC
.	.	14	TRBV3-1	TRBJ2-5	CASSQHRDVETQYF	TGTGCCAGCAGCCAACACCGGGACGTAGAGACCCAGTACTTC
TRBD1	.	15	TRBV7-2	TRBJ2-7	CASSDGTGGLYEQYF	TGTGCCAGCAGCGACGGGACAGGGGGATTGTACGAGCAGTACTTC
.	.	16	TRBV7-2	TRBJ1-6	CASSTWQGSYNSPLHF	TGTGCCAGCAGCACGTGGCAGGGGTCCTATAATTCACCCCTCCACTTT
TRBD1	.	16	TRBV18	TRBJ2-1	CASSPRTGRSTGEQFF	TGTGCCAGCTCACCACGGACAGGGAGGTCCACGGGTGAGCAGTTCTTC
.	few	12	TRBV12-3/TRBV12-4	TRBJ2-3	CASSLGQGLTHF	TGTGCCAGCAGTTTAGGGCAGGGATTGACACATTTT
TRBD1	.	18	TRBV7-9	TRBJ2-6	CASSLAGQGRAGANVLTF	TGTGCCAGCAGCTTAGCGGGACAGGGTCGAGCTGGGGCCAACGTCCTGACTTTC
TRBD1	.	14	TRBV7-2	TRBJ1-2	CASSLGTADYGYTF	TGTGCCAGCAGCTTGGGGACAGCCGACTATGGCTACACCTTC
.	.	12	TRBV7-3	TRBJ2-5	CASSLRIETQYF	TGTGCCAGCAGCTTAAGGATCGAGACCCAGTACTTC
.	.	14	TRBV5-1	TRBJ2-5	CASSSGVGLVTQYF	TGCGCCAGCAGCTCTGGAGTGGGGCTTGTGACCCAGTACTTC
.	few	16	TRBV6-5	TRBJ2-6	CASSYSEGSGANVLTF	TGTGCCAGCAGTTACTCCGAGGGCTCTGGGGCCAACGTCCTGACTTTC
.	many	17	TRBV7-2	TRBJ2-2	CASSSLLDGLITGELFF	TGTGCCAGCAGCTCCCTACTGGACGGACTTATCACCGGGGAGCTGTTTTTT